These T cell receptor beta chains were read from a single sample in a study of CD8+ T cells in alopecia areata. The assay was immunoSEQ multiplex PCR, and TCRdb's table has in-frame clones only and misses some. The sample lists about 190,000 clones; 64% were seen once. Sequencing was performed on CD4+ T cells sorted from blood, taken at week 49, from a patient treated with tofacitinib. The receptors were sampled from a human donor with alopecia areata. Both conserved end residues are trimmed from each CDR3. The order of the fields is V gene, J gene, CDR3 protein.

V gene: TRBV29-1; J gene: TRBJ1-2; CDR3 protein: SPRGSRRNYGYT
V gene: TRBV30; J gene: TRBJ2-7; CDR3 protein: AWTRTSYHEQY
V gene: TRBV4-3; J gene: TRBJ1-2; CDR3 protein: ASSQVRGLGYT
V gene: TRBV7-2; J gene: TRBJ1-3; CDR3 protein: ASSLGQGLPSGNTIY
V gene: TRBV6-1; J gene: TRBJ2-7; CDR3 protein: ASRSRTGGNYEQY
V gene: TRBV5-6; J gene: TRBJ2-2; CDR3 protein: ASSRDRTGVGELF
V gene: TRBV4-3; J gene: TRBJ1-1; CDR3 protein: ASSQDGAQNTEAF
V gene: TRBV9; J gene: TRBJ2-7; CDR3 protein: ASSVEGSSYEQY
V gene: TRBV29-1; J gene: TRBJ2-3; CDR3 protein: SVEVLLQGDYPDTQY
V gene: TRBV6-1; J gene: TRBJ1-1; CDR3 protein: ASSEVARGFREAF
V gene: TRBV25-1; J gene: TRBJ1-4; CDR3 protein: ASRRTNEKLF
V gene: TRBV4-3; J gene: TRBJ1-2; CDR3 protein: ASSPSRTGRYGYT
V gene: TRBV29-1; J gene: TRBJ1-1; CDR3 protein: SVVLTARRTEAF
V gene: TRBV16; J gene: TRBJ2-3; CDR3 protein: ASSLYLQTITDTQY
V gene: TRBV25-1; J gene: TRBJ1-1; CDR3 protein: ASREVSHSNTEAF
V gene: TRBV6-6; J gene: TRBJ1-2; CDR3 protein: ASKGTGHYGYT
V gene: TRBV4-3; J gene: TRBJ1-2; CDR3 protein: ASSQGTDYGYT
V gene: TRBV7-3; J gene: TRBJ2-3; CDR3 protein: ASSSGLATDTQY
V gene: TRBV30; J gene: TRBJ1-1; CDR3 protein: AWSVLNTEAF
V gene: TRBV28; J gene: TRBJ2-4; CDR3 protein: ASSYLNIQY
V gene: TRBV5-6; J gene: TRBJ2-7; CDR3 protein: ASSFAGAGGYEQY
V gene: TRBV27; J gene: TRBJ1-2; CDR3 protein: ASSLWGGVNYGYT
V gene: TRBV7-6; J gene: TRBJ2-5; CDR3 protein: ASSSKRGVQETQY
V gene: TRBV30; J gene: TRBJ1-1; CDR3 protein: AWNGQGAEAF
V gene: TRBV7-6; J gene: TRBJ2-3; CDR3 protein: ASKGSHGTDTQY
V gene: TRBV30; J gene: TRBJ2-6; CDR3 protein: AHAGSGANVLT
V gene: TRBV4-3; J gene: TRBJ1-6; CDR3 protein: ASSQDPGANSPLH
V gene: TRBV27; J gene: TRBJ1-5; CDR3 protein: ASRSGVTGQPQH
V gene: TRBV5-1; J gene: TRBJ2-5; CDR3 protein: ASSPGQGRETQY
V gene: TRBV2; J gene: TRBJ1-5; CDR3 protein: ASSESDRYQPQH
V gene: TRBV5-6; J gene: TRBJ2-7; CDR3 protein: ASSDGPSSYEQY
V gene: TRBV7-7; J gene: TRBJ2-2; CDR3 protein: ASSQAQGIGELF
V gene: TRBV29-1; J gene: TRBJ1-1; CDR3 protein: SGLQGSLRNTEAF
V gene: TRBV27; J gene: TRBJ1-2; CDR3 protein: ASSSTTLTRAYGYT
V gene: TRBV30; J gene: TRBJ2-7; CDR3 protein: AWSLAGYEQY
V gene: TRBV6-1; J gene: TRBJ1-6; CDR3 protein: ASRSGGGNNSPLH
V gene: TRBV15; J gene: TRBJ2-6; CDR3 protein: ATSRGGSGANVLT
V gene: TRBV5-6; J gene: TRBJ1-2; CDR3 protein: ASSPSRGTGYT
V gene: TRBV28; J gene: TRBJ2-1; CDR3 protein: ASSSAGQGSDEQF
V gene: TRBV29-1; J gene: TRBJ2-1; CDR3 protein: SVVSETRWF
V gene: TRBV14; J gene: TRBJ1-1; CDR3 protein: ASSQDRVTEAF
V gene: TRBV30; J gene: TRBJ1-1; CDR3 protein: ACNRANTEAF
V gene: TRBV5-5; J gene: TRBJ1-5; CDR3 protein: ASSLAPQGYNQPQH
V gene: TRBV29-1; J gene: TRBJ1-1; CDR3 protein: SAWTGGVSEAF
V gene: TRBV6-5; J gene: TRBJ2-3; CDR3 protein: ASSEGRLGTTQY
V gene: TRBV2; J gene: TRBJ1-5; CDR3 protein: ASRGDTNQPQH